A selection of T cell receptor beta chains follows, all from one sample in a study of T-cell memory formation after mild COVID-19. TCRdb reprocessed the 5' RACE reads via MiXCR and lists one record per CDR3 protein. This sample has some 120,000 distinct CDR3 sequences, with 5% to 6.5% found just once. The specimen sequenced was PBMCs or a T cell subset sorted from them (not recorded which). Receptor source: an adult woman who had mild COVID-19 (a few samples of this study predate the infection). Cell type and time point are not known. The CDR3 runs from the conserved cysteine through the conserved F or W. A D gene is named only where the DNA matches it firmly. Expanded clones get a size class; other rows say once, few or many, or leave the size out.

clone size: few
J gene: TRBJ2-2
D gene: .
V gene: TRBV7-2
CDR3 protein: CASSLRERGTGELFFF
CDR3 DNA: .

clone size: .
J gene: TRBJ1-1
D gene: TRBD1
V gene: TRBV4-1
CDR3 protein: CASSQERRFPGGVEAFF
CDR3 DNA: TGCGCCAGCAGCCAAGAGAGGAGGTTCCCAGGGGGCGTCGAAGCTTTCTTT

clone size: few
J gene: TRBJ2-3
D gene: TRBD2
V gene: TRBV9
CDR3 protein: CASSVGTSGFTDTQYF
CDR3 DNA: TGTGCCAGCAGCGTAGGGACTAGCGGGTTCACAGATACGCAGTATTTT

clone size: .
J gene: TRBJ2-7
D gene: .
V gene: TRBV25-1
CDR3 protein: CASSSRGPSYEQYF
CDR3 DNA: TGTGCCAGCAGCTCTCGGGGGCCCTCCTACGAGCAGTACTTC

clone size: few
J gene: TRBJ2-7
D gene: TRBD1
V gene: TRBV3-1
CDR3 protein: CASMGTGGIYEQYF
CDR3 DNA: TGTGCCAGCATGGGGACAGGGGGCATCTACGAGCAGTACTTC

clone size: few
J gene: TRBJ1-2
D gene: .
V gene: TRBV30
CDR3 protein: CAWSGQGILYGYTF
CDR3 DNA: TGTGCCTGGAGTGGTCAGGGCATACTCTATGGCTACACCTTC

clone size: few
J gene: TRBJ2-7
D gene: .
V gene: TRBV2
CDR3 protein: CARSAAGRDEQYF
CDR3 DNA: TGTGCCCGTTCGGCGGCAGGGAGAGACGAGCAGTACTTC

clone size: .
J gene: TRBJ2-3
D gene: TRBD2
V gene: TRBV7-2
CDR3 protein: CASSPGLARTDTQYF
CDR3 DNA: TGTGCCAGCAGCCCCGGACTAGCAAGGACAGATACGCAGTATTTT

clone size: .
J gene: TRBJ2-3
D gene: TRBD2
V gene: TRBV18
CDR3 protein: CASSPTPTLAGQTDTQYF
CDR3 DNA: TGTGCCAGCTCACCGACCCCTACTCTAGCGGGACAGACAGATACGCAGTATTTT

clone size: .
J gene: TRBJ2-7
D gene: TRBD2
V gene: TRBV18
CDR3 protein: CASSPLVLAGDHEQYF
CDR3 DNA: TGTGCCAGCTCACCACTTGTCCTAGCGGGAGACCACGAGCAGTACTTC

clone size: many
J gene: TRBJ2-2
D gene: TRBD2
V gene: TRBV25-1
CDR3 protein: CAISGGPNTGELFF
CDR3 DNA: TGTGCCATAAGCGGGGGTCCGAACACCGGGGAGCTGTTTTTT

clone size: few
J gene: TRBJ2-5
D gene: .
V gene: TRBV24-1
CDR3 protein: CATSDPRRAAGAQYF
CDR3 DNA: TGTGCCACCAGTGACCCGCGACGGGCAGCCGGGGCCCAGTACTTC

clone size: few
J gene: TRBJ2-7
D gene: TRBD1
V gene: TRBV30
CDR3 protein: CAWSRTGVEQYF
CDR3 DNA: TGTGCCTGGTCAAGGACAGGGGTCGAGCAGTACTTC

clone size: many
J gene: TRBJ2-1
D gene: .
V gene: TRBV4-3
CDR3 protein: CASSQGHGRGNEQFF
CDR3 DNA: TGCGCCAGCAGCCAAGGCCATGGGAGAGGCAATGAGCAGTTCTTC

clone size: few
J gene: TRBJ2-5
D gene: .
V gene: TRBV7-9
CDR3 protein: CASSPGRALLETQYF
CDR3 DNA: TGTGCCAGCAGCCCCGGCAGGGCCCTTTTAGAGACCCAGTACTTC

clone size: few
J gene: TRBJ2-5
D gene: .
V gene: TRBV2
CDR3 protein: CASRLAGRQETQYF
CDR3 DNA: TGTGCCAGCAGGCTGGCGGGAAGGCAAGAGACCCAGTACTTC

clone size: few
J gene: TRBJ2-1
D gene: .
V gene: TRBV12-3/TRBV12-4
CDR3 protein: CASSFSRDVGEQFF
CDR3 DNA: TGTGCCAGCAGTTTTAGCAGGGATGTTGGTGAGCAGTTCTTC

clone size: many
J gene: TRBJ2-5
D gene: .
V gene: TRBV12-3/TRBV12-4
CDR3 protein: CASSRYQETQYF
CDR3 DNA: TGTGCCAGCAGCCGGTACCAAGAGACCCAGTACTTC

clone size: few
J gene: TRBJ2-7
D gene: TRBD1
V gene: TRBV20-1
CDR3 protein: CSAQGQGATYEQYF
CDR3 DNA: TGCAGTGCGCAGGGACAGGGGGCAACCTACGAGCAGTACTTC

clone size: few
J gene: TRBJ1-2
D gene: TRBD1
V gene: TRBV3-1
CDR3 protein: CASSPRGRDSGYTF
CDR3 DNA: TGTGCCAGCAGCCCCAGGGGGCGCGACAGTGGCTACACCTTC

clone size: many
J gene: TRBJ2-1
D gene: TRBD1
V gene: TRBV29-1
CDR3 protein: CSVGKGQGLDEQFF
CDR3 DNA: TGCAGCGTTGGTAAAGGACAGGGGCTCGATGAGCAGTTCTTC

clone size: few
J gene: TRBJ2-1
D gene: TRBD2
V gene: TRBV20-1
CDR3 protein: CSAPTSGRLDEQFF
CDR3 DNA: TGCAGTGCCCCCACTAGCGGGAGATTGGATGAGCAGTTCTTC

clone size: .
J gene: TRBJ1-1
D gene: .
V gene: TRBV6-5
CDR3 protein: CASSSPPDGSTEAFF
CDR3 DNA: TGTGCCAGCAGCTCCCCCCCTGACGGATCCACTGAAGCTTTCTTT

clone size: few
J gene: TRBJ2-3
D gene: TRBD2
V gene: TRBV4-2
CDR3 protein: CASSQATSGGTDTQYF
CDR3 DNA: TGTGCCAGCAGCCAAGCAACTAGCGGGGGCACAGATACGCAGTATTTT

clone size: .
J gene: TRBJ2-1
D gene: TRBD2
V gene: TRBV4-2
CDR3 protein: CASSLKWTSGSNEQFF
CDR3 DNA: TGTGCCAGCAGCCTTAAATGGACTAGCGGGAGTAATGAGCAGTTCTTC

clone size: many
J gene: TRBJ2-7
D gene: TRBD1
V gene: TRBV29-1
CDR3 protein: CSVRGQGGEQYF
CDR3 DNA: TGCAGCGTCCGGGGACAGGGCGGCGAGCAGTACTTC

clone size: .
J gene: TRBJ1-6
D gene: .
V gene: TRBV5-1
CDR3 protein: CASSLDLLENSPIHF
CDR3 DNA: TGCGCCAGCAGCCTCGACCTCCTGGAGAATTCACCCATCCACTTT

clone size: many
J gene: TRBJ2-2
D gene: TRBD2
V gene: TRBV12-3/TRBV12-4
CDR3 protein: CASIDSGVNTGELFF
CDR3 DNA: TGTGCCAGCATTGATAGCGGGGTGAACACCGGGGAGCTGTTTTTT

clone size: .
J gene: TRBJ2-2
D gene: .
V gene: TRBV2
CDR3 protein: CASTLDKLTGELFF
CDR3 DNA: TGTGCCAGCACCCTGGACAAACTCACCGGGGAGCTGTTTTTT

clone size: few
J gene: TRBJ1-6
D gene: .
V gene: TRBV18
CDR3 protein: CASSPDRSSYNSPLHF
CDR3 DNA: TGTGCCAGCTCACCTGACAGGAGCTCCTATAATTCACCCCTCCACTTT

clone size: few
J gene: TRBJ1-1
D gene: TRBD1
V gene: TRBV29-1
CDR3 protein: CSAVPLEDRVANTEAFF
CDR3 DNA: TGCAGCGCAGTCCCGCTCGAAGACAGGGTCGCGAACACTGAAGCTTTCTTT

clone size: .
J gene: TRBJ1-2
D gene: .
V gene: TRBV6-1
CDR3 protein: CASSESRDIGYTF
CDR3 DNA: TGTGCCAGCAGTGAAAGCCGGGACATTGGCTACACCTTC

clone size: .
J gene: TRBJ1-1
D gene: .
V gene: TRBV7-9
CDR3 protein: CASSLAYTEAFF
CDR3 DNA: TGTGCCAGCAGCTTAGCGTACACTGAAGCTTTCTTT

clone size: few
J gene: TRBJ1-6
D gene: .
V gene: TRBV7-2
CDR3 protein: CASRRTEWYNSPLHF
CDR3 DNA: TGTGCCAGCCGACGGACAGAGTGGTATAATTCACCCCTCCACTTT

clone size: few
J gene: TRBJ2-5
D gene: .
V gene: TRBV24-1
CDR3 protein: CATQQDSQETQYF
CDR3 DNA: TGTGCCACCCAACAGGATAGCCAAGAGACCCAGTACTTC

clone size: few
J gene: TRBJ2-5
D gene: TRBD2
V gene: TRBV15
CDR3 protein: CATRSGTSGGNLETQYF
CDR3 DNA: TGTGCCACCAGATCCGGGACTAGCGGGGGGAACCTAGAGACCCAGTACTTC

clone size: many
J gene: TRBJ2-7
D gene: TRBD1
V gene: TRBV6-5
CDR3 protein: CASSYQQGAYEQYF
CDR3 DNA: TGTGCCAGCAGTTACCAACAGGGGGCCTACGAGCAGTACTTC

clone size: few
J gene: TRBJ1-2
D gene: TRBD1
V gene: TRBV6-5
CDR3 protein: CASRRDRRYGYTF
CDR3 DNA: TGTGCCAGCAGGAGGGACAGACGATATGGCTACACCTTC

clone size: few
J gene: TRBJ2-7
D gene: .
V gene: TRBV29-1
CDR3 protein: CSVQTSEARHEQYF
CDR3 DNA: TGCAGCGTTCAAACCTCCGAGGCCAGACACGAGCAGTACTTC

clone size: few
J gene: TRBJ2-2
D gene: .
V gene: TRBV2
CDR3 protein: CASSEAQAGELFF
CDR3 DNA: TGTGCCAGCAGTGAAGCGCAAGCCGGGGAGCTGTTTTTT

clone size: many
J gene: TRBJ2-7
D gene: .
V gene: TRBV29-1
CDR3 protein: CSVEQGLYEQYF
CDR3 DNA: TGCAGCGTTGAACAGGGCCTCTACGAGCAGTACTTC

clone size: many
J gene: TRBJ2-7
D gene: TRBD1
V gene: TRBV4-3
CDR3 protein: CASSQEGQGAEQYF
CDR3 DNA: TGCGCCAGCAGCCAAGAGGGACAGGGTGCGGAGCAGTACTTC

clone size: few
J gene: TRBJ2-6
D gene: .
V gene: TRBV12-3/TRBV12-4
CDR3 protein: CASSLNVGSTGSSGANVLTF
CDR3 DNA: TGTGCCAGCAGTTTAAACGTAGGAAGCACAGGGAGCTCTGGGGCCAACGTCCTGACTTTC

clone size: few
J gene: TRBJ2-7
D gene: TRBD1
V gene: TRBV24-1
CDR3 protein: CATSEWTGGEQYF
CDR3 DNA: TGTGCCACCAGTGAGTGGACAGGGGGCGAGCAGTACTTC

clone size: many
J gene: TRBJ2-5
D gene: TRBD1
V gene: TRBV27
CDR3 protein: CASSFLDRRTQYF
CDR3 DNA: TGTGCCAGCAGTTTTTTGGACAGGAGAACCCAGTACTTC

clone size: .
J gene: TRBJ1-1
D gene: TRBD1
V gene: TRBV12-3/TRBV12-4
CDR3 protein: CASSLMAGTAEAFF
CDR3 DNA: TGTGCCAGCAGTTTAATGGCCGGGACAGCTGAAGCTTTCTTT

clone size: few
J gene: TRBJ1-1
D gene: TRBD1
V gene: TRBV3-1
CDR3 protein: CASSQGPRQGRMNTEAFF
CDR3 DNA: TGTGCCAGCAGCCAAGGGCCTCGACAGGGGCGCATGAACACTGAAGCTTTCTTT

clone size: .
J gene: TRBJ1-2
D gene: TRBD1
V gene: TRBV6-1
CDR3 protein: CASSIRQGNYGYTF
CDR3 DNA: TGTGCCAGCAGCATCAGACAGGGAAACTATGGCTACACCTTC

clone size: few
J gene: TRBJ2-7
D gene: .
V gene: TRBV7-9
CDR3 protein: CASSWAGREESSF
CDR3 DNA: TGTGCCAGCAGCTGGGCCGGGCGAGAAGAGTCGTCTTTC

clone size: .
J gene: TRBJ2-5
D gene: .
V gene: TRBV4-1
CDR3 protein: CASSRAMSIETQYF
CDR3 DNA: TGCGCCAGCAGCCGAGCTATGTCGATAGAGACCCAGTACTTC

clone size: many
J gene: TRBJ2-7
D gene: .
V gene: TRBV7-8
CDR3 protein: CASSLGVSYEQYF
CDR3 DNA: TGTGCCAGCAGCTTAGGCGTTTCCTACGAGCAGTACTTC

clone size: many
J gene: TRBJ2-7
D gene: .
V gene: TRBV5-1
CDR3 protein: CASSLSLISYEQYF
CDR3 DNA: TGCGCCAGCAGCTTGAGTCTGATCTCCTACGAGCAGTACTTC

clone size: few
J gene: TRBJ2-7
D gene: .
V gene: TRBV11-3
CDR3 protein: CASSFLPRRAHYEQYF
CDR3 DNA: TGTGCCAGCAGCTTCCTCCCACGAAGGGCCCACTACGAGCAGTACTTC